The T cell receptor (beta chain) described here comes from a study of OX40 agonist ivuxolimab in advanced cancers. At the level of the study: The patients got ivuxolimab, which is an agonistic anti-OX40 (CD134) antibody. Participants, 70% to 90% male, averaged roughly 60 years of age, ranging from about 23 to 80.

Sequencing used immunoSEQ multiplex PCR; TCRdb keeps in-frame clones, though not all of them. The sample includes about 36,000 clones, about four fifths seen only once; the top ten take over 10%. Prior autoimmune disease or systemic immunosuppression barred patients. Points from the study as a whole: Both CD4+ and CD8+ T cell populations in blood had undergone clonal expansion by week 6 at 0.1 to 3.0 mg/kg.

As to this clone: Its antigen is undetermined.

Germline V gene sequence: CDR1 MDHEN, CDR2 SYDVKM. The V and J ends lost 7 bases and 5 bases respectively, with 11 bases between them. This CDR3 has 13 residues. The rearrangement links TRBV28 to TRBJ1-4, with a weak D call TRBD1 (6 bases). The TCR comes from an adult with an advanced solid tumor such as melanoma, head and neck, liver or kidney cancer. The sample consisted of CD4+ or CD8+ T cells sorted from blood, taken in a trial of the OX40 agonist ivuxolimab. The CDR3 reads CASTGTPNEKLFF. The DNA of the CDR3 is TGTGCCAGCACCGGGACACCGAATGAAAAACTGTTTTTT.